These T cell receptor beta chains were read from a single sample in a study of CD8+CD57+ T cells in acquired aplastic anemia. MiXCR, run by TCRdb on the reads, gives a single entry per CDR3 protein. The sample records hundreds of thousands of distinct CDR3 sequences, just under 70% being singletons. Sequencing was carried out using sorted CD4+, CD8+, or CD8+CD57+ T cells (not recorded which) from PBMCs. The receptors stem from a human donor in good health, serving as a control. CDR3s include the opening cysteine and the closing phenylalanine or tryptophan. Fields, in order: V gene, D gene, clone size, J gene, CDR3 DNA, CDR3 protein. The D gene is left open where the match is weak. Not every row has a clone size; where given, it reads once, few, many or a size class.

>TRBV29-1|.|few|TRBJ1-1
TGCAGCGTTGACAGAGGCACTGAAGCTTTCTTT
CSVDRGTEAFF
>TRBV5-1|TRBD1|many|TRBJ1-3
TGCGCCAGCTCCCCTCAACCGGGACAGTCAAGCTCTGGAAACACCATATATTTT
CASSPQPGQSSSGNTIYF
>TRBV7-3|.|.|TRBJ1-5
TGTGCCAGCAGCTTAAATGTGGGTGGACGAACGAGCTCCCAGCATTTT
CASSLNVGGRTSSQHF
>TRBV25-1|.|.|TRBJ2-1
TGTGCCAGCAGTGAACAGGGTTTTGAGCAGTTCTTC
CASSEQGFEQFF
>TRBV20-1|.|.|TRBJ1-6
TGCAGTGCTAGTCAGACTCGGGGGACTGCCCTCCACTTT
CSASQTRGTALHF
>TRBV10-3|.|.|TRBJ1-3
TGTGCCATCGCGTTAAGGAGCGCCGGAAACACCATATATTTT
CAIALRSAGNTIYF
>TRBV20-1|.|.|TRBJ1-2
TGCAGTGCTAGCTACCTAGTCACTGGCTACACCTTC
CSASYLVTGYTF
>TRBV19|TRBD1|few|TRBJ1-2
TGTGCCAGTAGCAGACAGGGCGCGCGGAGCTACACCTTC
CASSRQGARSYTF
>TRBV11-2|.|.|TRBJ1-2
TGTGCCAGCAGCTACGCATGGGTTGCAGCGATGAGCTACGCCTTC
CASSYAWVAAMSYAF
>TRBV15|.|.|TRBJ1-1
TGTGCCACCAGCAGAGGGGGGGACACTGAAGCTTTCTTT
CATSRGGDTEAFF
>TRBV5-4|.|.|TRBJ2-5
TGTGCCAGCAGCTTTGGGCAGGGCCCAGGGGCCCAGTACTTC
CASSFGQGPGAQYF
>TRBV2|.|few|TRBJ2-3
TGTGCCAGCAGGGGGGCAGGAGATACGCAGTATTTT
CASRGAGDTQYF
>TRBV20-1|.|.|TRBJ1-6
TGCAGTGCCACTAGGGTCTCGGCAGGAGTCCACTTT
CSATRVSAGVHF
>TRBV9|TRBD1|.|TRBJ1-1
TGTGCCAGCAGCGGTGAGGACAGGCCGGCAGAGGAATTCTTT
CASSGEDRPAEEFF
>TRBV2|.|.|TRBJ2-7
TGTGCCAGCAGCGTACAGGGCAGGGCCCAATACGAGCAGTACTTC
CASSVQGRAQYEQYF
>TRBV10-3|TRBD1|many|TRBJ1-6
TGTGCCATCAGTGAGCGAAAGGACAGGGAGAATTCACCCCTCCACTTT
CAISERKDRENSPLHF
>TRBV20-1|.|few|TRBJ1-2
TGCAGTGCTAGAGGGCTTAATGATGGCTACACCTTC
CSARGLNDGYTF
>TRBV10-3|TRBD1|.|TRBJ1-6
TGTGCCATCAGCAAACCGGGACAGAGCTCACCCCTCCACTTT
CAISKPGQSSPLHF
>TRBV7-2|TRBD1|.|TRBJ1-1
TGTGCCAGCAGCTTAGGGGGACAGGGGGCTGAAGCTTTCTTT
CASSLGGQGAEAFF
>TRBV6-6|TRBD1|.|TRBJ2-3
TGTGCCGGTCGGTTGGGACAGGGGGCAAAAGATACGCAGTATTTT
CAGRLGQGAKDTQYF
>TRBV20-1|.|many|TRBJ1-5
TGCAGTGCTAGAGGTAGGGGCAATCAGCCCCAGCATTTT
CSARGRGNQPQHF
>TRBV2|TRBD1|.|TRBJ2-5
TGTGCCAGCAGTGAAGGAGGGGGCGTCGAGACCCAGTACTTC
CASSEGGGVETQYF
>TRBV7-8|.|.|TRBJ2-2
TGTGCCAGCAGCGTAGGGGAGCGCCCGCACTCCGGGGAGCTGTTTTTT
CASSVGERPHSGELFF
>TRBV7-6|.|few|TRBJ1-3
TGTGCCAGCAGCCCCGGCCTAGACACCATATATTTT
CASSPGLDTIYF
>TRBV7-2|.|few|TRBJ2-3
.
CASSKSSTSGRAPYF
>TRBV6-1|TRBD1|.|TRBJ2-6
TGTGCCAGCAGGCAAGGACAGGGGGCAGGGGGGGCCAACGTCCTGACTTTC
CASRQGQGAGGANVLTF
>TRBV6-6|.|many|TRBJ1-6
TGTGCCAGCAATCCAGTTAGATCTGGTTCACCCCTCCACTTT
CASNPVRSGSPLHF
>TRBV4-2|.|many|TRBJ1-6
TGTGCCAGCAGCCAAGTTAGGGGGTGGATGCGGTCACCCCTCCACTTT
CASSQVRGWMRSPLHF
>TRBV10-3|TRBD1|many|TRBJ2-5
TGTGCCATCACGGTGAGCGAGGGGGCGGAGACCCAGTACTTC
CAITVSEGAETQYF
>TRBV7-8|TRBD2|.|TRBJ2-7
TGTGCCAGCAGCTTAACGGGGGGGAGCACAGAAGCTTACTACTTC
CASSLTGGSTEAYYF
>TRBV7-2|.|.|TRBJ2-7
TGTGCCAGCAGCTTAAGAGACAGGCAGTCCGTGCAGTACTTC
CASSLRDRQSVQYF
>TRBV7-6|TRBD1|once|TRBJ2-7
TGTGCCAGCAGCGCCCGGGACAGGGGAGACACTGAAGCCTTC
CASSARDRGDTEAF
>TRBV19|.|.|TRBJ2-7
TGTGCCAGTAGGGGGGCAGGGGAGTCCTACGAGCAGTACTTC
CASRGAGESYEQYF
>TRBV12-3/TRBV12-4|.|.|TRBJ1-2
TGTGCCAGCAGACAAGCGGGGGACAACTATGGCTACACCTTC
CASRQAGDNYGYTF
>TRBV4-3|TRBD1|many|TRBJ1-4
TGCGCCAGCAGCCAACAGACAGGGATCAGTGAAAAACTGTTTTTT
CASSQQTGISEKLFF
>TRBV2|.|.|TRBJ1-2
TGTGCCAGCACCCGACTCTTTATCCGGGACCAAAAGGGCTACACCTTC
CASTRLFIRDQKGYTF
>TRBV29-1|.|.|TRBJ1-1
TGCAGCGTTGATCAGCAGGGGACTAATGAAGCTCTGTTT
CSVDQQGTNEALF
>TRBV5-1|.|.|TRBJ2-7
TGTGCCAGCAGCTCAGAGAGACAAGGGATGTTTGAGGAGCAGTACTTC
CASSSERQGMFEEQYF
>TRBV7-2|.|.|TRBJ2-3
.
CASSTGSYEQYFGQYF
>TRBV7-2|.|.|TRBJ2-7
TGTGCCAGCAGCTCCTCACGACAGAATCAGCCCCAGCAGTACTTC
CASSSSRQNQPQQYF
>TRBV19|.|.|TRBJ2-5
TGTGCCAGCAGTGTAGACGGACAGCGGTACAAGCAGTACTTC
CASSVDGQRYKQYF
>TRBV20-1|.|.|TRBJ2-5
TGCAGTGCCCCCAACCCGCCACGAGACTCCCAGTACTTC
CSAPNPPRDSQYF
>TRBV19|.|once|TRBJ1-2
TGTGCCAGTACGGGACTTAACTATGGCTACACCTTC
CASTGLNYGYTF
>TRBV3-1|.|many|TRBJ2-3
TGTGCCAGCAGCCTGGGGGGCCTCGGTACGCAGTATTTT
CASSLGGLGTQYF
>TRBV29-1|TRBD2|many|TRBJ2-7
TGCAGCGCCGGTGGGCCCGGGACTAGCGGGGGGGTCTCGGCCTACGAGCAGTACTTC
CSAGGPGTSGGVSAYEQYF
>TRBV6-1|.|many|TRBJ1-2
TGTGCCAGCAGTGAGGCAGATGGCTACACCTTC
CASSEADGYTF
>TRBV19|TRBD2|.|TRBJ2-1
TGTGCCAGTAGTTCTGCGTGGGAGGGCCTCAATGAGCAGTTCTTC
CASSSAWEGLNEQFF
>TRBV10-3|.|few|TRBJ2-3
TGTGCCATCAGCCCCCAGGGGTCCGTCACAGATACGCAGTATTTT
CAISPQGSVTDTQYF
>TRBV7-6|.|many|TRBJ1-1
TGTGCCAGCAGCTTCTACGGGACACTCAACTCTGAAGCTTTCTTT
CASSFYGTLNSEAFF
>TRBV9|.|.|TRBJ1-2
TGTGCCAGGGTGGCGTATGGCTACACCTTC
CARVAYGYTF